This T cell receptor (beta chain) was captured in a study of T-cell memory formation after mild COVID-19. Points from the study as a whole: Prior to infection, memory already included some responding clones, suggesting cross-reactive memory joined. Those CD4+ clones that contracted were mainly in CM and EM (CD8+ ones in EMRA). CD4/CD8 balance held among clones contracting day 15 to 85, and later expanders leaned CD4+. Second-wave clones peaking on day 37 lacked confirmed SARS-CoV-2 specificity.

TCRdb ran MiXCR on the 5' RACE reads and lists one entry per CDR3 protein. The sample shows hundreds of thousands of distinct CDR3 sequences, 25% to 30% of them seen only once. As concerns this clonotype: What it recognizes is unknown.

Germline CDR1 reads DFQATT; CDR2 reads SNEGSKA (reference sequence). This CDR3 has 14 residues. V was pared by 6 bases and J by 2 bases, with 17 bases between. The TCR originated in an adult woman who had mild COVID-19 (a few samples of this study predate the infection). Cell type and time point are not known. This chain joins TRBV20-1 and TRBJ2-7; D might be TRBD1 (6 bases). The specimen was PBMCs or a T cell subset sorted from them (not recorded which). CDR3 in amino acids: CSAQEGRGPYEQYF. The CDR3 DNA is TGCAGTGCCCAAGAAGGCAGGGGCCCCTACGAGCAGTACTTC.